Described below is a single T cell receptor (beta chain) sequence and its context. Antigen unknown. The ends were cut back, 0 bases at V and 0 bases at J, with 6 bases in the middle. Germline CDR1 and CDR2: SGHNT and YYREEE (reference sequence). This CDR3 has 14 residues. These data are taken from a study of cytomegalovirus exposure and HLA in healthy donors. Study context: There were 300 to 400 genotyped donors. Of these, 75% to 90% fell in the genetic ancestry cluster associated with self-reported Caucasian donors. Findings and limits, study-wide: An observed cluster of highly shared sequence variants was recorded as a likely sequencing artifact.

PCR used 60 Vbeta primers and 13 Jbeta primers. Assay: immunoSEQ multiplex PCR; the TCRdb copy retains only in-frame clones and omits some. The sample shows 160,000 or so clones, roughly three quarters of them seen only once. The clonotype was recovered from a young man in good health and CMV-seropositive. The sequenced sample was PBMCs. The chain combines TRBV5-4 with TRBJ1-2; D gene ambiguous. CDR3 nucleotides: TGTGCCAGCAGCTTGGTGGCGGCTAACTATGGCTACACCTTC. It encodes CASSLVAANYGYTF.